These 29 T cell receptor beta chains were all obtained from the same sample, sequenced in a study of cytomegalovirus exposure and HLA in healthy donors. The method was immunoSEQ multiplex PCR; TCRdb's version includes in-frame clones alone and lacks a portion of them. The data contain 90,000 or so clones, 85% of them seen just once; the ten biggest clones take up roughly 22%. Sequenced sample: PBMCs. All receptors come from a man aged 18-30 years in good health and CMV-seropositive.

The chain couples TRBV5-8 to TRBJ1-4; D uncertain. This CDR3 comprises 15 residues. Per the germline V gene, CDR1 is SGHTS and CDR2 is YDEGEE. Trimming stripped 0 bases from V and 7 bases from J, with 13 bases between. CDR3: CASSLGAGIGEKLFF. The CDR3 DNA reads as TGTGCCAGCAGCTTGGGGGCAGGCATAGGTGAAAAACTGTTTTTT. Using reference TRBV5-8 and TRBJ1-4 for the parts outside the CDR3, the full variable domain is EAGVTQSPTHLIKTRGQQATLRCSPISGHTSVYWYQQALGLGLQFLLWYDEGEERNRGNFPPRFSGRQFPNYSSELNVNALELEDSALYLCASSLGAGIGEKLFFGSGTQLSVL.

This chain uses TRBV19 with TRBJ2-7, with 7 bases matching TRBD2. This CDR3 has 15 amino acids. Germline assignment: CDR1 LNHDA and CDR2 SQIVND (reference sequence). V lost 3 bases to trimming and J lost 4 bases; unmatched junction nucleotides: 9. The CDR3 region has the DNA TGTGCCAGTAGTATTCTCGTGGGTAGCGGGTACGAGCAGTACTTC. This translates into CASSILVGSGYEQYF.

This rearrangement joins TRBV4-1 to TRBJ2-7, with TRBD2 identical over 14 bases. Unmatched junction bases numbered 6, after V lost 0 bases and J lost 5 bases. CDR1 is MGHRA and CDR2 is YSYEKL in the germline V gene. The CDR3 runs to 17 residues. CDR3 bases: TGCGCCAGCAGCCAAGACACCGGGACTAGCGGGAGCCACGAGCAGTACTTC. Its translation is CASSQDTGTSGSHEQYF.

The chain's CDR3 is CASSQPPSGSHNEQFF. In DNA, the CDR3 is TGCGCCAGCAGCCAACCACCCAGCGGGAGTCACAATGAGCAGTTCTTC. J is TRBJ2-1 and V is TRBV4-1; TRBD2 matches at 8 bases. V shed 2 bases, J shed 5 bases, and the junction held 8 bases outside the gene matches. Germline V gene data show CDR1 as MGHRA and CDR2 as YSYEKL. The CDR3 is made up of 16 amino acids.

V and J are TRBV6-6 and TRBJ2-4; 9 nucleotides match TRBD1. Germline CDR1 reads MNHNY; CDR2 reads SVGAGI (reference sequence). With V trimmed by 5 bases and J by 7 bases, 12 bases remained unmatched. CDR3 length equals 16 residues. CDR3 in amino acids: CASSPPGQGGGNIQYF. The CDR3 region has the DNA TGTGCCAGCAGTCCTCCGGGACAGGGTGGGGGGAACATTCAGTACTTC.

J is TRBJ2-7 and V is TRBV2, with D possibly TRBD2 on 5 matching bases. V was cut by 10 bases and J by 9 bases, with 10 bases left in between. Germline V gives CDR1 SNHLY, CDR2 FYNNEI. The CDR3 length is 9 residues. CDR3 residues: CAMGVVQYF. The CDR3, as DNA: TGTGCCATGGGAGTAGTGCAGTACTTC.

For the CDR3, the DNA is TGTGCCAGCAGTCCGGGTTCAGGGACAGATACGCAGTATTTT. It specifies CASSPGSGTDTQYF. V is TRBV27 and J is TRBJ2-3, with TRBD1 as a possible D gene (5 bases). The germline V gene has CDR1 MNHEY and CDR2 SMNVEV (reference sequence). This CDR3 is built from 14 residues. The germline V and J ends were trimmed by 5 bases and 3 bases, with 12 bases remaining between them.

The CDR3 region has the DNA TGTGCCAGCAGCTCGACAGGTCGTGGGACCAGTTACTTC. Translation: CASSSTGRGTSYF. This rearrangement joins TRBV11-3 to TRBJ2-5, with a tentative D call TRBD1 (6 bases). Per germline, CDR1 SGHNT and CDR2 YENEEA. V was shortened by 4 bases and J by 14 bases, with 20 bases between the two germline ends. The CDR3 sequence is 13 residues long.

The chain links TRBV5-4 to TRBJ1-1; no reliable D call. CDR3 length: 16 residues. V was trimmed by 2 bases and J by 6 bases, leaving 20 bases between them. Per germline, CDR1 SGHNT and CDR2 YYREEE (reference sequence). Here the CDR3 DNA reads TGTGCCAGCAGCTTAAAGAAATACAGTCTTACACCTGAAGCTTTCTTT. It encodes CASSLKKYSLTPEAFF.

This clone was observed a few times. The V gene is TRBV4-2, the J gene TRBJ2-7; 9 bases are shared with TRBD2. V shed 0 bases and J 2 bases; nucleotides not matched to a gene: 5. This CDR3 is 16 amino acids long. Germline CDR1 LGHNA, CDR2 YNFKEQ. Written as DNA, the CDR3 is TGTGCCAGCAGCCAAGATGTCGGGACTAGCACCTACGAGCAGTACTTC. Protein sequence: CASSQDVGTSTYEQYF.

The chain carries TRBV5-1 and TRBJ2-1, with TRBD2 identical over 11 bases. The germline V gene has CDR1 SGHRS and CDR2 YFSETQ. Trimming removed 1 base from V and 2 bases from J; junction bases left unmatched: 8. This CDR3 is built from 18 residues. The CDR3 protein is CASSLITSGRGTYNEQFF. CDR3 sequence (DNA): TGCGCCAGCAGCTTGATTACTAGCGGGAGAGGCACCTACAATGAGCAGTTCTTC.

The V and J genes are TRBV7-2 and TRBJ2-1; the match to TRBD1 covers 8 bases. Germline loops: CDR1 SGHTA, CDR2 FQGNSA. Trimming cost V 6 bases and J 5 bases; bases outside gene matches: 3. This CDR3 contains 13 residues. CDR3 DNA: TGTGCCAGCAGTCGGACAGGGAACAATGAGCAGTTCTTC. Its protein product is CASSRTGNNEQFF.

The chain combines TRBV29-1 with TRBJ1-1; TRBD1 aligns across 8 bases. The germline V gene has CDR1 SQVTM and CDR2 ANQGSEA. The CDR3 consists of 12 residues. V dropped 8 bases and J dropped 6; count of bases not matched to a gene: 8. The CDR3 bases are TGCAGCACCCGACAGGGGATGGCTGAAGCTTTCTTT. Encoded protein: CSTRQGMAEAFF. Combining the CDR3 with reference TRBV29-1 and TRBJ1-1 gives the whole variable domain SAVISQKPSRDICQRGTSLTIQCQVDSQVTMMFWYRQQPGQSLTLIATANQGSEATYESGFVIDKFPISRPNLTFSTLTVSNMSPEDSSIYLCSTRQGMAEAFFGQGTRLTVV.

This chain joins TRBV6-5 and TRBJ1-5; 7 bases line up with TRBD1. In germline, CDR1 is MNHEY, CDR2 SVGAGI. There are 14 residues in the CDR3. The V segment lost 8 bases and the J segment 4 bases; nucleotides outside the gene matches: 8. The DNA for the CDR3 is TGTGCCAGCGGGGGGCAGGGGGGAAATCAGCCCCAGCATTTT. Protein product: CASGGQGGNQPQHF.

The rearrangement joins TRBV7-6 to TRBJ2-1; D is perhaps TRBD2 (5 bases). The CDR3 sequence is 15 residues long. V was clipped by 3 bases and J by 5 bases, with 14 bases between them. Germline CDR1 is SGHVS and CDR2 is FNYEAQ. CDR3 DNA sequence: TGTGCCAGCAGCTTGAGGGCTCCCCCCAACAATGAGCAGTTCTTC. It encodes CASSLRAPPNNEQFF.

The rearrangement joins TRBV18 to TRBJ2-3; D not resolved. Germline V CDR1 and CDR2: KGHSH, LQKENI. This CDR3 spans 15 amino acids. The ends were cut back, 0 bases at V and 1 base at J, with 8 bases in the middle. This CDR3 reads CASSPPATRTDTQYF. CDR3 sequence (DNA): TGTGCCAGCTCACCACCGGCCACGCGCACAGATACGCAGTATTTT. Using reference TRBV18 and TRBJ2-3 for the parts outside the CDR3, the full variable domain is NAGVMQNPRHLVRRRGQEARLRCSPMKGHSHVYWYRQLPEEGLKFMVYLQKENIIDESGMPKERFSAEFPKEGPSILRIQQVVRGDSAAYFCASSPPATRTDTQYFGPGTRLTVL.

The chain links TRBV19 to TRBJ2-7, with 8 bases lining up with TRBD1. The trim removed 4 bases at V and 3 bases at J, leaving 5 bases unmatched. The CDR3 loop spans 14 amino acids. Per germline, CDR1 LNHDA and CDR2 SQIVND (reference sequence). For the CDR3, the DNA is TGTGCCAGTAGTAGGGCAGGGGGCGTCTACGAGCAGTACGTC. Amino acid sequence: CASSRAGGVYEQYV.

In its sample, this clone was seen a few times. This chain uses TRBV7-8 with TRBJ2-4; TRBD1 matches at 9 bases. Trimming at V came to 2 bases and at J to 6 bases, leaving 2 bases not matched to a gene. The germline V gene has CDR1 SGHVS and CDR2 FQNEAQ. The CDR3 sequence is 14 residues long. The DNA for the CDR3 is TGTGCCAGCAGCTTAAGGGGACAGGGAAACATTCAGTACTTC. This codes for CASSLRGQGNIQYF.

The chain employs TRBV7-9 and TRBJ2-3; tentatively, D is TRBD1 (6 bases). Germline V gene sequence: CDR1 SEHNR, CDR2 FQNEAQ (reference sequence). V was shortened by 3 bases and J by 7 bases, with 23 bases between the two germline ends. The CDR3 totals 17 residues. In DNA, the CDR3 is TGTGCCAGCAGCTTTACAACCTGGGGGCGGAGGAGCAATACGCAGTATTTT. This translates into CASSFTTWGRRSNTQYF.

The V and J genes are TRBV10-2 and TRBJ1-5; TRBD1 is a possible D gene (6 bases). Trimming left V 5 bases short and J 3 bases short, with 8 bases between. CDR1 and CDR2 (germline): WSHSY, SAAADI. CDR3 length equals 13 residues. The DNA of the CDR3 is TGCGCCAGCAGTACAGGGCCCAATCAGCCCCAGCATTTT. Translation: CASSTGPNQPQHF.

The V gene is TRBV4-2, the J gene TRBJ2-6; D is uncertain. The CDR3 spans 16 residues. Trimming pared 3 bases from V and 0 bases from J, leaving 9 bases between. The germline V gene has CDR1 LGHNA and CDR2 YNFKEQ. The CDR3 sequence is CASSQARVSGANVLTF. DNA for the CDR3: TGTGCCAGCAGCCAGGCCCGGGTCTCTGGGGCCAACGTCCTGACTTTC.

The rearrangement links TRBV7-2 to TRBJ1-4; D is possibly TRBD1 (6 bases). Germline lookup yields CDR1 SGHTA and CDR2 FQGNSA. This CDR3 comprises 15 residues. V dropped 3 bases and J dropped 4 bases, with 12 bases sitting between them. Here the CDR3 reads CASSFGGQLNEKLFF. CDR3 DNA: TGTGCCAGCAGCTTTGGTGGACAGCTTAATGAAAAACTGTTTTTT.

This clone was detected a few times. This sequence joins TRBV7-3 and TRBJ2-3; 8 bases agree with TRBD2. V was clipped by 5 bases and J by 8 bases; unmatched bases: 18. The germline CDR1 and CDR2 sequences are SGHTA and FQGTGA. This CDR3 has 17 residues. The CDR3 here is CASSPNPPGRGVGTQYF. In DNA form, the CDR3 reads TGTGCCAGCAGCCCTAACCCGCCCGGGAGGGGCGTAGGTACGCAGTATTTT.

This sequence joins TRBV2 and TRBJ2-5, with 9 bases identical to TRBD1. CDR3 length: 15 amino acids. The V gene's germline CDR1 is SNHLY and CDR2 FYNNEI. The J segment lost 5 bases and the V segment lost 1 base, leaving 5 bases of the junction unmatched. The CDR3 reads CASSEDRGRGETQYF. DNA for the CDR3: TGTGCCAGCAGTGAAGACAGGGGGCGTGGGGAGACCCAGTACTTC.

This rearrangement joins TRBV10-3 to TRBJ2-2, with 8 bases matching TRBD1. The germline V gene encodes CDR1 ENHRY and CDR2 SYGVKD. This CDR3 has 13 amino acids. V lost 6 bases to trimming and J lost 3 bases; unmatched junction nucleotides: 0. Here the CDR3 DNA reads TGTGCCATCAGGACAGGGGACACCGGGGAGCTGTTTTTT. Amino acids: CAIRTGDTGELFF.

J is TRBJ1-1 and V is TRBV6-1; tentatively, D is TRBD1 (6 bases). Germline CDR1 MNHNS, CDR2 SASEGT. This CDR3 comprises 16 residues. The V end was cut by 1 base, the J end by 2 bases, with 14 bases between. CDR3 DNA: TGTGCCAGCAGTGAAGAAGGGAGGGGACATAACACTGAAGCTTTCTTT. Translated: CASSEEGRGHNTEAFF.

The chain is built from TRBV7-3 and TRBJ2-1; 12 nucleotides agree with TRBD2. Germline V gene sequence: CDR1 SGHTA, CDR2 FQGTGA. This CDR3 is built from 15 residues. The V gene end was trimmed by 3 bases and the J gene end by 5 bases; junction bases not matched to a gene: 2. The CDR3 nucleotides read TGTGCCAGCAGCTTTCTAGCGGGAGGGGACAATGAGCAGTTCTTC. This translates into CASSFLAGGDNEQFF.

This clone was seen a single time. The germline gene is not matched at one end of the junction; a read error may be the cause. This chain uses TRBV5-8 with TRBJ2-1; weak D call: TRBD2 (5 bases). Germline CDR1 is SGHTS and CDR2 is YDEGEE. This CDR3 comprises 11 residues. The CDR3 protein is CASSFGMLGLF. For the CDR3, the DNA is TGTGCCAGCAGCTTCGGGATGCTCGGGCTCTTC.

The genes are TRBV19 and TRBJ2-7; maybe TRBD1 (5 bases). With 9 bases removed from V and 1 base from J, the gap between germline ends came to 13 bases. CDR1 is LNHDA and CDR2 is SQIVND in the germline V gene (reference sequence). The CDR3 runs 13 residues. The CDR3 is CASNLQGSYEQYF. The CDR3 bases are TGTGCCAGCAACCTCCAGGGATCCTACGAGCAGTACTTC.